The clone carrying this T cell receptor beta chain was seen a handful of times. As originally analysed: For nucleated cells, counts were estimated from reference gene primer amplification. Data came from immunoSEQ multiplex PCR; TCRdb stores just in-frame clones and leaves some out. Clone size and the V and J calls come from that table; the DNA yielded D and trimming. Of 68,000 or so clones listed, more than 75% are singletons. The CDR3 runs to 15 residues. Trimming cost V 4 bases and J 4 bases, with 18 bases left between them. Germline-derived CDR1 and CDR2 are SGHRS and YFSETQ. The entry originates in a study of blood T cell repertoires in COVID-19. Overall study context: Acute-phase and convalescent COVID-19 samples originated in the United States, Italy and Spain. Nucleic acid was either cDNA or gDNA, and it came from T cells, B-cell-depleted T cells, or PBMCs.

What was sequenced was peripheral blood. This sequence originates from a man between 50 and 59 years old with active COVID-19. V is TRBV5-1 and J is TRBJ2-7; possible D gene TRBD2, 6 bases. This chain's CDR3 is CASSLMRGPDYEQYF. The CDR3 DNA follows: TGCGCCAGCAGCCTCATGCGGGGACCCGATTACGAGCAGTACTTC.